This T cell receptor beta chain comes out of a study of T cell changes during pregnancy in multiple sclerosis. The germline gives CDR1 SGDLS, CDR2 YYNGEE. V was pared by 1 base and J by 5 bases, with 15 bases of the junction left unmatched. This CDR3 region has 19 residues. The repertoire was sequenced with immunoSEQ multiplex PCR; TCRdb's copy has only in-frame clones and lacks some. This table has roughly 67,000 clones, about 89% appearing once. The origin of this receptor is a female donor with multiple sclerosis, enrolled in a pregnancy study. V gene TRBV9 combines with J gene TRBJ2-1, with TRBD2 matching 10 bases. The source material was peripheral blood, sampled in the second trimester of pregnancy. CDR3 amino acids: CASSVQPSGRFRNNNEQFF. Written as DNA, the CDR3 is TGTGCCAGCAGCGTACAGCCTAGCGGGAGATTCCGGAACAACAATGAGCAGTTCTTC.